These 24 T cell receptor beta chains originate from one sample sequenced in a study. TCRdb analysed the RT-PCR reads with MiXCR anew, one entry per CDR3 protein. The sample has about 570 distinct CDR3 sequences, 50% seen once. Material: memory CD4+ T cells from salivary gland. The receptors shown here come from a female donor with primary Sjogren's syndrome.

This clonotype ranks as hyperexpanded. This chain links TRBV7-2 with TRBJ2-1; 8 bases map to TRBD1. Losses at the gene ends were 3 bases for V and 6 bases for J; bases not matched to a gene: 1. The CDR3 consists of 13 residues. Germline loops: CDR1 SGHTA, CDR2 FQGNSA. CDR3 residues: CASSFDRGNEQFF. The CDR3 nucleotides read TGTGCCAGCAGCTTTGACAGGGGCAATGAGCAGTTCTTC.

The V and J genes are TRBV20-1 and TRBJ2-5, with D hard to call. Looked up from germline, CDR1 is DFQATT and CDR2 is SNEGSKA (reference sequence). This CDR3 is 11 amino acids long. V shed 3 bases and J shed 3 bases, with 5 bases lying between them. The CDR3 protein is CSARFKETQYF. In DNA, the CDR3 is TGCAGTGCTAGGTTCAAAGAGACCCAGTACTTC.

Only one count was recorded for this clonotype. The V and J genes are TRBV6-1 and TRBJ1-4; 11 nucleotides align to TRBD1. This CDR3 region has 13 residues. CDR1 is MNHNS and CDR2 is SASEGT in the germline V gene. J was trimmed by 8 bases and V by 8 bases; bases with no gene match: 4. The CDR3 sequence: CASRTGGKEKLFF. DNA of the CDR3: TGTGCCAGCCGGACAGGGGGCAAGGAAAAACTGTTTTTT.

By sample fraction, this clonotype is large (0.1 to 1%). The chain carries TRBV7-6 and TRBJ1-6; weak D call: TRBD1 (5 bases). Germline CDR1 SGHVS, CDR2 FNYEAQ. The length of the CDR3 is 15 residues. V was cut by 1 base and J by 7 bases, with 11 bases left in between. The CDR3 region has the DNA TGTGCCAGCAGCTTAGACCAGGGTTGGAATTCACCCCTCCACTTT. Protein: CASSLDQGWNSPLHF.

This clonotype ranks as large. The chain couples TRBV7-6 to TRBJ2-5; 7 bases fit TRBD2. V lost 1 base, J lost 5 bases, and 7 bases stayed unmatched. The CDR3 totals 15 residues. Per germline, CDR1 SGHVS and CDR2 FNYEAQ. The CDR3 DNA reads as TGTGCCAGCAGCTTAGTGGGGAGGGTTCGGGAGACCCAGTACTTC. Amino acids: CASSLVGRVRETQYF.

By frequency in the sample, this clonotype is large. The V and J genes are TRBV7-2 and TRBJ1-1; D perhaps matches TRBD1 (5 bases). Trimming cost V 4 bases and J 10 bases, with 19 bases left between them. The CDR3 is 14 residues long. Germline V CDR1 and CDR2: SGHTA, FQGNSA. The CDR3 sequence: CASSSGVGEGPAFF. The CDR3 DNA follows: TGTGCCAGCAGCTCCGGGGTTGGAGAGGGACCAGCTTTCTTT. Full variable domain (missing parts from reference TRBV7-2 and TRBJ1-1): GAGVSQSPSNKVTEKGKDVELRCDPISGHTALYWYRQSLGQGLEFLIYFQGNSAPDKSGLPSDRFSAERTGGSVSTLTIQRTQQEDSAVYLCASSSGVGEGPAFFGQGTRLTVV.

This clonotype counts as large. V gene TRBV20-1 combines with J gene TRBJ1-1; 9 nucleotides line up with TRBD1. This CDR3 is 14 amino acids long. V gave up 6 bases and J gave up 4 bases; unmatched junction bases: 9. The germline CDR1 and CDR2 sequences are DFQATT and SNEGSKA (reference sequence). The CDR3 DNA is TGCAGTGCCCGACAGGGGGGTCGGGGCACTGAAGCTTTCTTT. It encodes CSARQGGRGTEAFF.

This clonotype occurred many times. This chain connects TRBV6-2 or TRBV6-3 to TRBJ2-3; weak D call: TRBD1 (6 bases). The germline V gene has CDR1 MNHEY and CDR2 SVGEGT. V shed 5 bases and J shed 5 bases, with 14 bases lying between them. CDR3 length equals 14 residues. The CDR3 reads CASSPMTGLDTQYF. CDR3 nucleotide sequence: TGTGCCAGCAGTCCGATGACAGGCTTAGATACGCAGTATTTT.

By its share, this clonotype is large. This chain links TRBV27 with TRBJ2-5; D gene uncertain. In germline, CDR1 is MNHEY, CDR2 SMNVEV (reference sequence). Trimming pared 5 bases from V and 5 bases from J, leaving 12 bases between. The CDR3 has 13 residues. The DNA of the CDR3 is TGTGCCAGCAGTCTCAAATCGGCGGAGACCCAGTACTTC. Its translation: CASSLKSAETQYF.

This rearrangement joins TRBV6-1 to TRBJ1-6, with D possibly matching TRBD1 (5 bases). Between the trimmed V and J ends, which lost 9 bases and 10 bases, there was a span of 22 bases. The CDR3 covers 15 residues. Germline values: CDR1 MNHNS, CDR2 SASEGT. The CDR3 here is CASNPTGAAGSPLHF. Written as DNA, the CDR3 is TGTGCCAGTAACCCCACTGGGGCGGCGGGGTCACCCCTCCACTTT.

Sample share makes this clonotype large. The V gene is TRBV7-8, the J gene TRBJ2-5, with TRBD2 matching over 8 bases. Per germline, CDR1 SGHVS and CDR2 FQNEAQ. V shed 4 bases and J 1 base; nucleotides not matched to a gene: 14. This CDR3 has 18 residues. The CDR3 reads CASSSGRGGRGAQETQYF. In DNA form, the CDR3 reads TGTGCCAGCAGCTCCGGTCGAGGTGGGCGGGGGGCCCAAGAGACCCAGTACTTC.

Relative to its sample, this clonotype is medium-sized. CDR3 protein: CASRALAGARADTQYF. As DNA, the CDR3 is TGTGCCAGCAGGGCACTAGCGGGAGCGCGGGCAGATACGCAGTATTTT. The J gene is TRBJ2-3, the V gene TRBV2; TRBD2 matches 11 bases. Germline V lookup: CDR1 SNHLY, CDR2 FYNNEI. The CDR3 runs to 16 residues. Trimming removed 6 bases from V and 4 bases from J; junction bases left unmatched: 9.

This clonotype is large within its sample. Since the CDR3 does not end with the conserved phenylalanine or tryptophan, this likely comes from a read error. The J gene is TRBJ2-1, the V gene TRBV20-1; 10 nucleotides match TRBD2. The ends lost 3 bases at V and 8 bases at J; junction bases unmatched: 7. The V gene's germline CDR1 is DFQATT and CDR2 SNEGSKA (reference sequence). The CDR3 extends over 14 amino acids. Written as DNA, the CDR3 is TGCAGTGCTAGGATTCTAGCGGGAGTTTATGAGCAGTTCTTG. Translation gives CSARILAGVYEQFL.

The rearrangement joins TRBV20-1 to TRBJ2-5; 16 nucleotides match TRBD2. V shed 3 bases, J shed 2 bases, and the junction held 6 bases outside the gene matches. The CDR3 totals 17 residues. Germline V gene data show CDR1 as DFQATT and CDR2 as SNEGSKA (reference sequence). The CDR3 sequence is CSARGLAGGPGQETQYF. CDR3 DNA: TGCAGTGCTAGGGGACTAGCGGGGGGGCCGGGACAAGAGACCCAGTACTTC.

Sample share makes this clonotype hyperexpanded. CDR3 nucleotides: TGCGCCAGCAGCCCTTGGACAGGGGACTATGGCTACACCTTC. Residues: CASSPWTGDYGYTF. The chain links TRBV4-1 to TRBJ1-2; TRBD1 aligns across 9 bases. Germline V CDR1 and CDR2: MGHRA, YSYEKL. The length of the CDR3 is 14 residues. V was clipped by 4 bases and J by 3 bases; unmatched bases: 3.

This clonotype is medium-sized in the sample. The genes are TRBV14 and TRBJ1-1, with D unclear. V was cut by 0 bases and J by 1 base, with 3 bases left in between. The CDR3 consists of 13 residues. Germline-derived CDR1 and CDR2 are SGHDN and FVKESK. The CDR3 protein is CASSQDRNTEAFF. For the CDR3, the DNA is TGTGCCAGCAGCCAAGACAGGAACACTGAAGCTTTCTTT.

The gene calls are TRBV27 and TRBJ2-5; D gene ambiguous. This CDR3 contains 13 residues. Trimming stripped 4 bases from V and 6 bases from J, with 12 bases between. Germline loops: CDR1 MNHEY, CDR2 SMNVEV (reference sequence). In DNA, the CDR3 is TGTGCCAGCAGTTCTACAGTTGGACAGACCCAGTACTTC. The encoded protein is CASSSTVGQTQYF.

This sequence joins TRBV5-1 and TRBJ2-5; D may be TRBD1 (5 bases). V lost 4 bases, J lost 1 base, and 11 bases lay in between. Germline CDR1 SGHRS, CDR2 YFSETQ. The CDR3 extends over 14 amino acids. For the CDR3, the DNA is TGCGCCAGCAGCCCCCTCCAGGGCCAAGAGACCCAGTACTTC. Residues: CASSPLQGQETQYF.

The chain is built from TRBV9 and TRBJ2-5; the match to TRBD2 covers 12 bases. The germline CDR1 and CDR2 sequences are SGDLS and YYNGEE. The CDR3 is 14 residues long. Trimming cost V 2 bases and J 5 bases; bases outside gene matches: 1. CDR3 amino acids: CASSVGLAGETQYF. The CDR3 nucleotides are TGTGCCAGCAGCGTTGGACTAGCGGGGGAGACCCAGTACTTC.

This clonotype was observed a single time. This CDR3 reads CSARRSSVGTDTQYF. In DNA form, the CDR3 reads TGCAGTGCTAGGAGGTCCAGCGTCGGCACAGATACGCAGTATTTT. The genes are TRBV20-1 and TRBJ2-3; D gene unclear. Trimming pared 3 bases from V and 1 base from J, leaving 14 bases between. The length of the CDR3 is 15 residues. The germline V gene encodes CDR1 DFQATT and CDR2 SNEGSKA (reference sequence).

Judged by abundance, this clonotype is large. The V call is TRBV5-1, the J call TRBJ2-5; D gene uncertain. Trimming removed 2 bases from V and 2 bases from J, with 10 bases in between. Germline V lookup: CDR1 SGHRS, CDR2 YFSETQ. The length of the CDR3 is 14 residues. DNA of the CDR3: TGCGCCAGCAGCTTATTGGGTCAGCAAGAGACCCAGTACTTC. Amino acids: CASSLLGQQETQYF.

This clonotype is medium-sized in the sample. This chain uses TRBV19 with TRBJ1-6; D is ambiguous. CDR3 size: 14 residues. Trimming cost V 7 bases and J 6 bases, with 13 bases left between them. Germline V gene sequence: CDR1 LNHDA, CDR2 SQIVND (reference sequence). CDR3 bases: TGTGCCAGTACCCCCGCGCGGACTAATTCACCCCTCCACTTT. Translating it yields CASTPARTNSPLHF.

This clonotype qualifies as hyperexpanded. The rearrangement links TRBV6-5 to TRBJ2-5, with TRBD1 as a possible D gene (6 bases). The germline CDR1 and CDR2 sequences are MNHEY and SVGAGI. CDR3 length: 15 residues. V was clipped by 4 bases and J by 2 bases, with 14 bases between them. Written as DNA, the CDR3 is TGTGCCAGCAGTTTACAGGGAAGGACGCAAGAGACCCAGTACTTC. Translation: CASSLQGRTQETQYF.

About this clonotype itself: The missing conserved phenylalanine or tryptophan at the end of this CDR3 makes a read error likely. Because the CDR3's place on the DNA is in doubt, the DNA is left out and the CDR3 is given as listed by TCRdb. The genes are TRBV7-8 and TRBJ2-7; the D call of TRBD1 is as the table states it, not checked on the DNA. The germline CDR1 and CDR2 sequences are SGHVS and FQNEAQ. Including both end residues, the CDR3 is 9 amino acids long. The CDR3 here is CASSSRGSR.